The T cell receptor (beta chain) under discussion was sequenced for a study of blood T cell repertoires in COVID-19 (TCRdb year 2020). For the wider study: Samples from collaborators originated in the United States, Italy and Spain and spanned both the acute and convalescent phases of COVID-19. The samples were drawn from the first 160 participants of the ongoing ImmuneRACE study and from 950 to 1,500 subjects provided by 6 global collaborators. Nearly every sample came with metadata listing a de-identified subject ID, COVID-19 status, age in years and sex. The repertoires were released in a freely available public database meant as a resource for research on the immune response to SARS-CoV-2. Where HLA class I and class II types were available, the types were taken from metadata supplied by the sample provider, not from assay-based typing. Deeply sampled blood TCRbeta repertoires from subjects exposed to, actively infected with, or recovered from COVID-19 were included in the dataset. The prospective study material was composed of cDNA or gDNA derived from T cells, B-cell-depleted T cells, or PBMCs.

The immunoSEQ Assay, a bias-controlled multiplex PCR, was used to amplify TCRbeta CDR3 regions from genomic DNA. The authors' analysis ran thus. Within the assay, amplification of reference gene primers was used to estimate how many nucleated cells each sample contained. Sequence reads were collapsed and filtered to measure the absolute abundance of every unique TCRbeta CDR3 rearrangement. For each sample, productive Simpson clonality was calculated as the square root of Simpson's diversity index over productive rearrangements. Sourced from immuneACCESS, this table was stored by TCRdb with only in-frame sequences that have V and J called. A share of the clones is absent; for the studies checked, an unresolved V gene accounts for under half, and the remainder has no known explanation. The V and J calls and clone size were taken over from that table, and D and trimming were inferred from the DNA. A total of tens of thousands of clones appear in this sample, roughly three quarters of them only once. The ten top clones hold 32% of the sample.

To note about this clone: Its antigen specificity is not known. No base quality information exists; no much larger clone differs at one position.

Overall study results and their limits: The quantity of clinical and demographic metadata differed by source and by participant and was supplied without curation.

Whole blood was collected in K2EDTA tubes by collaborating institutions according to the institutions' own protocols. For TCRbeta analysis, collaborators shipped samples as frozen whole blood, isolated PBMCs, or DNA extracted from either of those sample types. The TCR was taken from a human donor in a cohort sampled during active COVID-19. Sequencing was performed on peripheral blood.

The DNA sequence reads TGTGCCAGCAGCTCACTAGCGGGAGCGGCAGATACGCAGTATTTT. It codes for CASSSLAGAADTQYF. The chain is made from TRBV7-3 and TRBJ2-3, with 11 junctional bases fitting TRBD2. Trimming leaves V shorter by 4 bases and J shorter by 4 bases, with the junction holding 4 bases beyond the gene matches. Taken from the germline V gene, the CDR1 and CDR2 loops are SGHTA and FQGTGA. The CDR3, cysteine through phenylalanine, is 15 amino acids long. Of the read, only the CDR3 DNA is kept; its 45 bases are in frame from base 1.